The 26 T cell receptor beta chains below come from one sample, sequenced in a study of cytomegalovirus exposure and HLA in healthy donors. PCR was performed using 60 Vbeta and 13 Jbeta primers. TCRdb's table, derived via immunoSEQ multiplex PCR, lists solely in-frame clones and lacks some. The data hold about 200,000 clones, with roughly nine tenths observed a single time. Sequencing input: PBMCs. These TCRs come from a boy younger than 10 in good health and CMV-seronegative.

This chain joins TRBV7-9 and TRBJ1-4; 7 bases are a match to TRBD1. J gave up 7 bases and V 4 bases, and 9 bases lay outside the gene matches. CDR1 and CDR2 from the germline V gene are SEHNR and FQNEAQ (reference sequence). The CDR3 has 15 amino acids. The CDR3 bases are TGTGCCAGCAGCTCACAACAGGGGACGGGTGAAAAACTGTTTTTT. The encoded protein is CASSSQQGTGEKLFF.

The chain uses TRBV27 and TRBJ1-5; TRBD1 aligns across 8 bases. This CDR3 is 14 amino acids long. Looked up from germline, CDR1 is MNHEY and CDR2 is SMNVEV (reference sequence). Losses at the gene ends were 5 bases for V and 4 bases for J; bases not matched to a gene: 4. The DNA of the CDR3 is TGTGCCAGCAGTAGACAGGGGCCGAATCAGCCCCAGCATTTT. It specifies CASSRQGPNQPQHF.

The chain couples TRBV6-5 to TRBJ1-1, with 9 bases identical to TRBD1. After removal of 0 bases from V and 6 bases from J, the junction contained 8 bases not matched to a gene. The germline V gene has CDR1 MNHEY and CDR2 SVGAGI. The CDR3 covers 16 residues. This CDR3 reads CASSYSRGTGFSEAFF. The DNA of the CDR3 is TGTGCCAGCAGTTACTCGAGGGGGACAGGGTTTTCTGAAGCTTTCTTT.

This chain connects TRBV5-4 to TRBJ2-5, with a possible D match to TRBD2 (5 bases). The CDR3 spans 12 residues. Looked up from germline, CDR1 is SGHNT and CDR2 is YYREEE (reference sequence). CDR3 amino acids: CASGVGSETQYF. Here the CDR3 DNA reads TGTGCTTCCGGGGTGGGCTCGGAGACCCAGTACTTC.

The CDR3 DNA sequence: TGTGCCAGCTCGGACAGGGTTAGCACAGATACGCAGTATTTT. Translation gives CASSDRVSTDTQYF. This rearrangement joins TRBV18 to TRBJ2-3; 8 nucleotides agree with TRBD1. Trimming removed 6 bases from V and 0 bases from J; junction bases left unmatched: 2. The germline gives CDR1 KGHSH, CDR2 LQKENI. The CDR3 covers 14 residues.

The J gene is TRBJ2-3, the V gene TRBV30; 8 nucleotides agree with TRBD1. The CDR3 spans 16 residues. Germline values: CDR1 GTSNPN, CDR2 SVGIG (reference sequence). The trim removed 5 bases at V and 3 bases at J, leaving 13 bases unmatched. CDR3 protein: CAWQQGGIAFTDTQYF. The CDR3 nucleotides read TGTGCCTGGCAACAGGGGGGAATCGCGTTTACAGATACGCAGTATTTT. The full variable domain, in which reference TRBV30 and TRBJ2-3 provide the parts outside the CDR3, is SQTIHQWPATLVQPVGSPLSLECTVEGTSNPNLYWYRQAAGRGLQLLFYSVGIGQISSEVPQNLSASRPQDRQFILSSKKLLLSDSGFYLCAWQQGGIAFTDTQYFGPGTRLTVL.

The chain employs TRBV27 and TRBJ2-2; 11 bases are a match to TRBD2. V gave up 2 bases and J gave up 6 bases; unmatched junction bases: 5. CDR1 is MNHEY, CDR2 SMNVEV, per germline (reference sequence). This CDR3 has 16 amino acids. CDR3 bases: TGTGCCAGCAGTTTAATAGCGGGGGGGCCCCCCGGGGAGCTGTTTTTT. This encodes CASSLIAGGPPGELFF.

The V call is TRBV6-5, the J call TRBJ2-7; 7 bases are a match to TRBD1. In germline, CDR1 is MNHEY, CDR2 SVGAGI. This CDR3 contains 14 residues. Trimming took 5 bases from V and 5 from J; bases not matched to a gene: 9. The CDR3 DNA follows: TGTGCCAGCAGTGGAAACAGGGGTAGCGACGAGCAGTACTTC. It yields the protein CASSGNRGSDEQYF.

The chain employs TRBV27 and TRBJ1-6; 7 bases are shared with TRBD1. This CDR3 region has 15 residues. V was pared by 2 bases and J by 3 bases, with 1 base of the junction left unmatched. CDR1 is MNHEY, CDR2 SMNVEV, per germline (reference sequence). The CDR3, as DNA: TGTGCCAGCAGTTTACAGGGGGTCTATAATTCACCCCTCCACTTT. Translation gives CASSLQGVYNSPLHF.

This clone was seen more than once but under ten times. The rearrangement joins TRBV6-1 to TRBJ1-2; 7 bases map to TRBD1. Trimming removed 2 bases from V and 3 bases from J; junction bases left unmatched: 9. The CDR3 has 16 residues. In germline, CDR1 is MNHNS, CDR2 SASEGT. CDR3: CASSETASGGYYGYTF. Written as DNA, the CDR3 is TGTGCCAGCAGTGAAACGGCGTCAGGGGGTTACTATGGCTACACCTTC.

The V call is TRBV28, the J call TRBJ1-6; D gene ambiguous. With 7 bases removed from V and 4 bases from J, the gap between germline ends came to 11 bases. CDR3 length equals 14 residues. CDR1 is MDHEN and CDR2 is SYDVKM in the germline V gene. DNA for the CDR3: TGTGCCAGCATCTCTTCCTTTTATAATTCACCCCTCCACTTT. Translation: CASISSFYNSPLHF. The full variable domain, with the rest looked up from reference TRBV28 and TRBJ1-6, is DVKVTQSSRYLVKRTGEKVFLECVQDMDHENMFWYRQDPGLGLRLIYFSYDVKMKEKGDIPEGYSVSREKKERFSLILESASTNQTSMYLCASISSFYNSPLHFGNGTRLTVT.

The chain is built from TRBV11-1 and TRBJ2-3; 10 bases are a match to TRBD2. V was pared by 5 bases and J by 2 bases, with 16 bases of the junction left unmatched. Germline CDR1 reads SGHAT; CDR2 reads FQDESV (reference sequence). This CDR3 has 19 amino acids. CDR3 DNA: TGTGCCAGCAGCCCGCCATTGGGGCGGACTAGCGGACACACAGATACGCAGTATTTT. This translates into CASSPPLGRTSGHTDTQYF.

The rearrangement joins TRBV5-1 to TRBJ1-2; a possible D gene is TRBD1 (6 bases). CDR1 is SGHRS, CDR2 YFSETQ, per germline. V was clipped by 0 bases and J by 6 bases, with 9 bases between them. The CDR3 runs 13 residues. CDR3 region: CASSLDRDDGYTF. CDR3 bases: TGCGCCAGCAGCTTGGACAGGGATGATGGCTACACCTTC. The whole variable domain, remainder taken from reference TRBV5-1 and TRBJ1-2, is KAGVTQTPRYLIKTRGQQVTLSCSPISGHRSVSWYQQTPGQGLQFLFEYFSETQRNKGNFPGRFSGRQFSNSRSEMNVSTLELGDSALYLCASSLDRDDGYTFGSGTRLTVV.

The chain links TRBV19 to TRBJ1-1, with unresolved D. V was shortened by 6 bases and J by 0 bases, with 17 bases between the two germline ends. CDR3 length: 16 amino acids. Germline V gene data show CDR1 as LNHDA and CDR2 as SQIVND (reference sequence). The CDR3 region is CASSLDRNQMNTEAFF. CDR3 DNA sequence: TGTGCCAGTAGCCTCGATCGCAACCAGATGAACACTGAAGCTTTCTTT.

The rearrangement joins TRBV6-1 to TRBJ1-5; TRBD1 agrees at 7 bases. With V trimmed by 0 bases and J by 5 bases, 4 bases remained unmatched. The CDR3 runs to 15 residues. Looked up from germline, CDR1 is MNHNS and CDR2 is SASEGT. The CDR3 loop reads CASSEAPGQYQPQHF. The CDR3 bases are TGTGCCAGCAGTGAAGCGCCGGGACAGTATCAGCCCCAGCATTTT.

The chain recombines TRBV19 with TRBJ2-2; 10 bases align to TRBD1. Germline lookup yields CDR1 LNHDA and CDR2 SQIVND (reference sequence). The J segment lost 1 base and the V segment lost 9 bases, leaving 5 bases of the junction unmatched. This CDR3 contains 15 residues. In DNA form, the CDR3 reads TGTGCCAGCGAAGACAGGGGGCAGAACACCGGGGAGCTGTTTTTT. It codes for CASEDRGQNTGELFF.

The chain employs TRBV2 and TRBJ2-2, with D tentatively TRBD2 (6 bases). The germline CDR1 and CDR2 sequences are SNHLY and FYNNEI. V gave up 5 bases and J gave up 4 bases, with 11 bases separating them. The length of the CDR3 is 14 residues. The CDR3 DNA reads TGTGCCAGCAGTCCCACCGGGGGCACCGGGGAGCTGTTTTTT. It specifies CASSPTGGTGELFF.

The genes are TRBV18 and TRBJ2-5; D is unresolved. Germline-derived CDR1 and CDR2 are KGHSH and LQKENI. V was clipped by 0 bases and J by 5 bases, with 13 bases between them. The CDR3 runs to 15 residues. CDR3 in DNA: TGTGCCAGCTCACCACCGACAAACAGAGATGAGACCCAGTACTTC. Its protein product is CASSPPTNRDETQYF.

This chain connects TRBV28 to TRBJ1-2, with 9 positions matching TRBD1. V trimming: 3 bases; J trimming: 2 bases; junction bases outside the gene matches: 13. Germline CDR1 reads MDHEN; CDR2 reads SYDVKM. The CDR3 is 18 amino acids. CDR3 DNA sequence: TGTGCCAGCAGTTTCCGAGTGGAACAGGGGGCCCACAACTATGGCTACACCTTC. Translated, it gives CASSFRVEQGAHNYGYTF.

The chain joins TRBV4-1 to TRBJ2-2; D possibly corresponds to TRBD2 (6 bases). The CDR3 length is 18 residues. Germline CDR1 and CDR2: MGHRA and YSYEKL. V shed 1 base and J shed 0 bases, with 15 bases lying between them. The CDR3 reads CASSQVQLGLANTGELFF. CDR3 nucleotides: TGCGCCAGCAGCCAAGTCCAGTTGGGACTGGCGAACACCGGGGAGCTGTTTTTT.

V usage is TRBV5-1 and J usage is TRBJ2-7, with 7 bases lining up with TRBD1. Germline loops: CDR1 SGHRS, CDR2 YFSETQ. The length of the CDR3 is 14 residues. Unmatched junction bases numbered 6, after V lost 4 bases and J lost 2 bases. DNA of the CDR3: TGCGCCAGCAGCACAAGGGACAGAACCTACGAGCAGTACTTC. This codes for CASSTRDRTYEQYF.

This chain joins TRBV6-5 and TRBJ2-1, with D perhaps TRBD2 (6 bases). Germline lookup yields CDR1 MNHEY and CDR2 SVGAGI. Trimming left V 4 bases short and J 7 bases short, with 17 bases between. This CDR3 has 15 amino acids. The CDR3 DNA is TGTGCCAGCAGTTTAAGGAGGGGTCCGGGAAATGAGCAGTTCTTC. Protein sequence: CASSLRRGPGNEQFF.

This clone showed up just a few times. The gene calls are TRBV7-9 and TRBJ1-4; 9 bases agree with TRBD1. The V segment lost 4 bases and the J segment 7 bases; nucleotides outside the gene matches: 19. Germline CDR1 and CDR2: SEHNR and FQNEAQ (reference sequence). This CDR3 spans 19 amino acids. The CDR3 bases are TGTGCCAGCAGCTATGGGACAGGGAGAAATCGTGTTGGAGCTGAAAAACTGTTTTTT. As protein: CASSYGTGRNRVGAEKLFF.

This clone was seen a single time. The chain is built from TRBV6-5 and TRBJ2-7; TRBD2 matches at 12 bases. Trimming took 6 bases from V and 6 from J; bases not matched to a gene: 6. Germline assignment: CDR1 MNHEY and CDR2 SVGAGI. The CDR3 covers 14 residues. The CDR3 DNA reads as TGTGCCAGCAGGACTAGCGGGAGTATCGTCGAGCAGTACTTC. Protein sequence: CASRTSGSIVEQYF.

The sample holds one count of this clone. The V and J genes are TRBV27 and TRBJ1-1; D unclear. The V end was cut by 0 bases, the J end by 4 bases, with 6 bases between. The CDR3 is made up of 13 amino acids. The germline V gene has CDR1 MNHEY and CDR2 SMNVEV (reference sequence). CDR3 bases: TGTGCCAGCAGTTTATCTACGGGCACTGAAGCTTTCTTT. Translated: CASSLSTGTEAFF.

V and J are TRBV5-1 and TRBJ2-7; TRBD1 agrees at 11 bases. CDR1 and CDR2 from the germline V gene are SGHRS and YFSETQ. Trimming at V came to 5 bases and at J to 4 bases, leaving 11 bases not matched to a gene. This CDR3 is 16 amino acids long. The CDR3 here is CASSLGGTGGTYEQYF. CDR3 coding DNA: TGCGCCAGCAGTCTAGGGGGGACAGGGGGGACGTACGAGCAGTACTTC.